These 28 T cell receptor beta chains came from one sample sequenced in a study of blood T cell repertoires in COVID-19. The protocol was immunoSEQ multiplex PCR, while the TCRdb copy is restricted to in-frame clones and leaves out a portion. The table records around 260,000 clones, roughly 85% of them present only once. Sequencing used peripheral blood. These receptors were taken from a woman between 45 and 65 years old who had recovered from COVID-19.

The chain couples TRBV7-3 to TRBJ2-3; 7 nucleotides align to TRBD2. J gave up 2 bases and V 4 bases, and 9 bases lay outside the gene matches. From germline, CDR1 is SGHTA and CDR2 FQGTGA. This CDR3 is 16 amino acids long. CDR3 amino acids: CASSSLPGGPTDTQYF. The DNA of the CDR3 is TGTGCCAGCAGCTCCTTACCGGGGGGACCCACAGATACGCAGTATTTT.

In this sample, this clone turned up a few times. This chain connects TRBV14 to TRBJ2-5; 9 bases map to TRBD2. This CDR3 is 13 amino acids long. Germline CDR1 is SGHDN and CDR2 is FVKESK. Trimming at V came to 4 bases and at J to 7 bases, leaving 4 bases not matched to a gene. CDR3 coding DNA: TGTGCCAGCAGCCCTTGGCGGGAGGGGACCCAGTACTTC. It encodes CASSPWREGTQYF.

The rearrangement uses TRBV4-2 and TRBJ2-7, with TRBD1 matching over 7 bases. Germline CDR1 LGHNA, CDR2 YNFKEQ. Trimming cost V 0 bases and J 2 bases; bases outside gene matches: 4. There are 15 residues in the CDR3. CDR3 protein: CASSQEGQGAYEQYF. The CDR3 nucleotides read TGTGCCAGCAGCCAAGAAGGTCAGGGGGCCTACGAGCAGTACTTC.

Remarks on this clone: One base away lies a much larger clone, so this may be a sequencing read error. This chain links TRBV21-1 with TRBJ2-1; TRBD1 reflects the table's D call only, with no check against the DNA. TRBV21-1 is listed as a pseudogene. This CDR3 contains 15 residues. The CDR3 DNA is TGTGCCAGCAGCCCACAGGGAAGCTCCTACAATGAGCAGTTCTTC. Amino acids: CASSPQGSSYNEQFF.

V and J are TRBV10-3 and TRBJ1-5, with TRBD1 matching 8 bases. The V gene end was trimmed by 2 bases and the J gene end by 6 bases; junction bases not matched to a gene: 12. CDR3 size: 17 residues. From germline, CDR1 is ENHRY and CDR2 SYGVKD. As DNA, the CDR3 is TGTGCCATCAGTGAGGGGGTCGGACAGGGTGTGATTCAGCCCCAGCATTTT. It yields the protein CAISEGVGQGVIQPQHF.

The rearrangement joins TRBV25-1 to TRBJ1-5, with a possible D match to TRBD1 (5 bases). This CDR3 has 18 residues. Germline CDR1 and CDR2: MGHDK and SYGVNS. The V end was cut by 5 bases, the J end by 7 bases, with 27 bases between. The CDR3 nucleotides read TGTGCCAGCAGTCCCGGTGGGGGAGGGGTCGGGGGTTACCAGCCCCAGCATTTT. This gives the protein CASSPGGGGVGGYQPQHF.

The chain is built from TRBV27 and TRBJ2-2; 12 bases map to TRBD2. J was trimmed by 7 bases and V by 4 bases; bases with no gene match: 19. Germline lookup yields CDR1 MNHEY and CDR2 SMNVEV (reference sequence). The CDR3 length is 20 residues. In nucleotides, the CDR3 is TGTGCCAGCAGTTCCGAAACACATATTACTAGCGGGAGGATCGGCGGGGAGCTGTTTTTT. This gives the protein CASSSETHITSGRIGGELFF.

This clone has more than one count but fewer than ten. The chain combines TRBV27 with TRBJ1-5; D unclear. The germline gives CDR1 MNHEY, CDR2 SMNVEV (reference sequence). Trimming shortened V by 6 bases and J by 2 bases, and 8 bases separated the two germline ends. This CDR3 region has 13 residues. DNA for the CDR3: TGTGCCAGCAGCGGGATTGGCAATCAGCCCCAGCATTTT. Its protein product is CASSGIGNQPQHF.

The chain uses TRBV18 and TRBJ2-1; D perhaps matches TRBD1 (6 bases). The CDR3 is 15 residues long. Trimming removed 3 bases from V and 10 bases from J, with 19 bases in between. CDR1 is KGHSH and CDR2 is LQKENI in the germline V gene. The CDR3 nucleotides are TGTGCCAGCTCACCTCCTAAACAGGGACGGAGGGAGCAGTTCTTC. Protein sequence: CASSPPKQGRREQFF.

The chain carries TRBV3-1 (or the pseudogene TRBV3-2) and TRBJ2-5; 11 bases match TRBD2. CDR1 LGHDT and CDR2 YNNKEL come from the germline V gene (reference sequence). With 8 bases clipped from V and 2 bases from J, the junction kept 13 bases outside the gene matches. The CDR3 covers 17 residues. Written as DNA, the CDR3 is TGTGCCAGCTTTGGATTAGCGGGAGGGCCCGGGCAAGAGACCCAGTACTTC. It is translated as CASFGLAGGPGQETQYF.

In this sample, this clone turned up a few times. This specimen includes other DNA sequences encoding the same CDR3. The V call is TRBV30, the J call TRBJ1-1, with D possibly being TRBD1 (5 bases). This CDR3 contains 13 residues. The V gene lost 0 bases and the J gene lost 1 base, with 6 bases spanning the gap. Germline V lookup: CDR1 GTSNPN, CDR2 SVGIG (reference sequence). Here the CDR3 DNA reads TGTGCCTGGAGTGTTCAGGGGAACACTGAAGCTTTCTTT. Its translation: CAWSVQGNTEAFF.

This chain links TRBV4-1 with TRBJ2-5; TRBD2 matches 14 bases. The CDR3 contains 18 residues. Losses at the gene ends were 1 base for V and 4 bases for J; bases not matched to a gene: 8. The germline V gene has CDR1 MGHRA and CDR2 YSYEKL. Here the CDR3 reads CASSQVRGTSGSSETQYF. The DNA for the CDR3 is TGCGCCAGCAGCCAAGTTCGGGGGACTAGCGGGAGTTCAGAGACCCAGTACTTC.

This clone was seen only once. The genes are TRBV6-2 or TRBV6-3 and TRBJ2-3; 7 nucleotides line up with TRBD1. CDR3 length: 13 amino acids. Germline assignment: CDR1 MNHEY and CDR2 SVGEGT. V lost 4 bases and J lost 7; bases outside the gene matches: 5. CDR3 protein: CASSSRGPNTQYF. The CDR3 DNA is TGTGCCAGCAGTTCGAGGGGGCCCAATACGCAGTATTTT.

The rearrangement links TRBV6-5 to TRBJ1-5, with D uncertain. V was clipped by 4 bases and J by 6 bases, with 13 bases between them. The CDR3 runs 14 residues. From germline, CDR1 is MNHEY and CDR2 SVGAGI. The CDR3 bases are TGTGCCAGCAGTTCTGACGGTGGGCGTCAGCCCCAGCATTTT. It translates to CASSSDGGRQPQHF.

This chain uses TRBV7-9 with TRBJ2-1; possibly TRBD1 for D (5 bases). Germline CDR1 and CDR2: SEHNR and FQNEAQ (reference sequence). The CDR3 extends over 14 amino acids. V was cut by 5 bases and J by 4 bases, with 12 bases left in between. CDR3 coding DNA: TGTGCCAGCAGCGCCAGGACACTTTACAATGAGCAGTTCTTC. Its protein product is CASSARTLYNEQFF.

This chain links TRBV28 with TRBJ2-7; no definite D call. Trimming removed 7 bases from V and 3 bases from J, with 13 bases in between. The CDR3 totals 13 residues. Germline CDR1 reads MDHEN; CDR2 reads SYDVKM. DNA of the CDR3: TGTGCCAGCATGCCACTTAGCCTCTACGAGCAGTACTTC. This gives the protein CASMPLSLYEQYF.

V and J are TRBV30 and TRBJ1-5; TRBD1 matches 9 bases. Germline values: CDR1 GTSNPN, CDR2 SVGIG (reference sequence). The ends lost 6 bases at V and 5 bases at J; junction bases unmatched: 8. The CDR3 consists of 14 residues. The CDR3 DNA reads as TGTGCCTGTTGGGATAGGGACAGGGATCAGCCCCAGCATTTT. Translating gives CACWDRDRDQPQHF. Full variable domain (remainder filled in from reference TRBV30 and TRBJ1-5): SQTIHQWPATLVQPVGSPLSLECTVEGTSNPNLYWYRQAAGRGLQLLFYSVGIGQISSEVPQNLSASRPQDRQFILSSKKLLLSDSGFYLCACWDRDRDQPQHFGDGTRLSIL.

This clone has a handful of counts. The genes are TRBV7-2 and TRBJ1-1, with 9 bases fitting TRBD1. The length of the CDR3 is 17 residues. The germline CDR1 and CDR2 sequences are SGHTA and FQGNSA. The trim removed 0 bases at V and 4 bases at J, leaving 9 bases unmatched. The chain's CDR3 is CASSLAVNRGRGTEAFF. In DNA, the CDR3 is TGTGCCAGCAGCTTAGCAGTGAACAGGGGGCGGGGCACTGAAGCTTTCTTT.

The chain joins TRBV4-3 to TRBJ1-6; 8 bases fit TRBD1. CDR1 LGHNA and CDR2 YSLEER come from the germline V gene. The CDR3 extends over 17 amino acids. Losses at the gene ends were 0 bases for V and 14 bases for J; bases not matched to a gene: 15. CDR3 region: CASSQDTSDRASGTLHF. The CDR3 region has the DNA TGCGCCAGCAGCCAAGATACTTCGGACAGGGCCTCCGGGACCCTCCACTTT.

The chain recombines TRBV6-5 with TRBJ2-7; 8 bases are a match to TRBD1. Germline assignment: CDR1 MNHEY and CDR2 SVGAGI. The CDR3 spans 14 residues. Losses at the gene ends were 4 bases for V and 2 bases for J; bases not matched to a gene: 4. The CDR3 DNA reads as TGTGCCAGCAGTTCCTACAGGGGGGCCTACGAGCAGTACTTC. It translates to CASSSYRGAYEQYF.

The V call is TRBV6-5, the J call TRBJ1-1; TRBD1 matches at 8 bases. V was clipped by 8 bases and J by 7 bases; unmatched bases: 6. CDR1 is MNHEY and CDR2 is SVGAGI in the germline V gene. CDR3 length equals 12 residues. CDR3 DNA sequence: TGTGCCAGCGGAGACAGGGGCCGTGAAGCTTTCTTT. It specifies CASGDRGREAFF.

This sequence joins TRBV19 and TRBJ1-2, with TRBD1 matching over 12 bases. After removal of 6 bases from V and 4 bases from J, the junction contained 12 bases not matched to a gene. The CDR3 consists of 17 residues. CDR1 is LNHDA and CDR2 is SQIVND in the germline V gene (reference sequence). The chain's CDR3 is CASSPSRGTGGFYGYTF. The CDR3 nucleotides read TGTGCCAGTAGCCCCTCTAGGGGGACAGGGGGCTTCTATGGCTACACCTTC. Supplemented by reference TRBV19 and TRBJ1-2, the full variable domain reads DGGITQSPKYLFRKEGQNVTLSCEQNLNHDAMYWYRQDPGQGLRLIYYSQIVNDFQKGDIAEGYSVSREKKESFPLTVTSAQKNPTAFYLCASSPSRGTGGFYGYTFGSGTRLTVV.

This chain uses TRBV11-3 with TRBJ2-4; 11 nucleotides line up with TRBD2. The V gene's germline CDR1 is SGHNT and CDR2 YENEEA. This CDR3 region has 20 residues. V dropped 0 bases and J dropped 0; count of bases not matched to a gene: 10. CDR3 protein: CASSLDPELAGAGAKNIQYF. The CDR3 nucleotides read TGTGCCAGCAGCTTAGATCCAGAACTAGCGGGAGCCGGAGCCAAAAACATTCAGTACTTC. Using reference TRBV11-3 and TRBJ2-4 for the parts outside the CDR3, the full variable domain is EAGVVQSPRYKIIEKKQPVAFWCNPISGHNTLYWYLQNLGQGPELLIRYENEEAVDDSQLPKDRFSAERLKGVDSTLKIQPAELGDSAVYLCASSLDPELAGAGAKNIQYFGAGTRLSVL.

This chain joins TRBV12-3 or TRBV12-4 and TRBJ1-2; tentative D call: TRBD1 (5 bases). This CDR3 region has 13 residues. V was cut by 2 bases and J by 6 bases, with 10 bases left in between. CDR3: CASSLWGPDGYTF. The CDR3 DNA reads as TGTGCCAGCAGTTTATGGGGCCCCGATGGCTACACCTTC.

The rearrangement links TRBV7-9 to TRBJ2-2; 8 positions agree with TRBD1. Trimming cost V 2 bases and J 2 bases; bases outside gene matches: 4. The CDR3 is 16 amino acids. CDR1 and CDR2 (germline): SEHNR, FQNEAQ (reference sequence). The CDR3: CASSLYGQGNTGELFF. Here the CDR3 DNA reads TGTGCCAGCAGCTTATACGGACAGGGTAACACCGGGGAGCTGTTTTTT.

This chain joins TRBV5-6 and TRBJ2-1; 9 bases map to TRBD2. The CDR3 is 18 residues long. Trimming removed 4 bases from V and 8 bases from J; junction bases left unmatched: 19. Germline assignment: CDR1 SGHDT and CDR2 YYEEEE. DNA of the CDR3: TGTGCCAGCAGCCCAATCCTACGGGAGCGGGGGGCCAAGGATGAGCAGTTCTTC. This translates into CASSPILRERGAKDEQFF.

V is TRBV27 and J is TRBJ1-5; 8 bases line up with TRBD1. The germline gives CDR1 MNHEY, CDR2 SMNVEV (reference sequence). The CDR3 has 14 amino acids. Trimming took 6 bases from V and 2 from J; bases not matched to a gene: 3. CDR3 coding DNA: TGTGCCAGCAGCGACAGGGGTGGCAATCAGCCCCAGCATTTT. Amino acid sequence: CASSDRGGNQPQHF.

This clone was picked up a small number of times. The chain has TRBV5-1 and TRBJ1-6; 7 positions agree with TRBD1. Looked up from germline, CDR1 is SGHRS and CDR2 is YFSETQ. The CDR3 loop spans 14 amino acids. With V trimmed by 4 bases and J by 7 bases, 5 bases remained unmatched. The CDR3, as DNA: TGCGCCAGCAGCCAGGGACAGACAAATTCACCCCTCCACTTT. It encodes CASSQGQTNSPLHF.